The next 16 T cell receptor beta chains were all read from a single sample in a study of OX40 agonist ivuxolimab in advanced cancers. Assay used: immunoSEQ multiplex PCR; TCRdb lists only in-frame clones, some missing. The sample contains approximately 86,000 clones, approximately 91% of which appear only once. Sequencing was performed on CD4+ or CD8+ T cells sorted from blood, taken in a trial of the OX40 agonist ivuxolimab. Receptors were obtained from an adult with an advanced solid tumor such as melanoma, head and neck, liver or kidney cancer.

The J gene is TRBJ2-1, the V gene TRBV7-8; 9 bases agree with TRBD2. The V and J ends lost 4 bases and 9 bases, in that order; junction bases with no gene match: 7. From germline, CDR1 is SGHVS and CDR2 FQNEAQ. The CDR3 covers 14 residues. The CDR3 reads CASSSRSREGEQFF. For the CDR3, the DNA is TGTGCCAGCAGCTCCCGATCGCGGGAGGGTGAGCAGTTCTTC.

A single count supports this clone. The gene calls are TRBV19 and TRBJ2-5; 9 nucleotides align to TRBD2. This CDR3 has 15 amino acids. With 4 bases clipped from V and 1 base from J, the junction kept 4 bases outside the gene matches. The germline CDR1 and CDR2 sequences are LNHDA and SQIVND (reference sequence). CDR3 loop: CASSTSGARQETQYF. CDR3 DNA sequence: TGTGCCAGTAGTACTAGCGGGGCCCGCCAAGAGACCCAGTACTTC.

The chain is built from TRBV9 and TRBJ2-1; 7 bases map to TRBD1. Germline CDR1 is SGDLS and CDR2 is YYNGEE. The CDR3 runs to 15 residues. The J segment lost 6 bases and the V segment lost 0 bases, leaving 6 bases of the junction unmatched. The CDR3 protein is CASSVGQGRGNEQFF. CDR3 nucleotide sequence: TGTGCCAGCAGCGTAGGACAGGGTCGAGGCAATGAGCAGTTCTTC.

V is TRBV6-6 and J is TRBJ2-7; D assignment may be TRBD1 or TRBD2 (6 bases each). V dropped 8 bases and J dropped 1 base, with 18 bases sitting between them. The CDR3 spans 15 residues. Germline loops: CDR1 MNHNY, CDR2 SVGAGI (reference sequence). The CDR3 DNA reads TGTGCCAGCTCCCGAGGGGGGACGGAGTCCTACGAGCAGTACTTC. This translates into CASSRGGTESYEQYF.

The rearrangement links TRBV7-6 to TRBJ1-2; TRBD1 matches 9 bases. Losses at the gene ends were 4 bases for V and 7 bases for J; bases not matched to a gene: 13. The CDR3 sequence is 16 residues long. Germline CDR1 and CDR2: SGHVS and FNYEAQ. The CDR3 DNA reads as TGTGCCAGCAGCTCTCAGACAGGGGGAGTTGGGGTTGGCTACACCTTC. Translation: CASSSQTGGVGVGYTF.

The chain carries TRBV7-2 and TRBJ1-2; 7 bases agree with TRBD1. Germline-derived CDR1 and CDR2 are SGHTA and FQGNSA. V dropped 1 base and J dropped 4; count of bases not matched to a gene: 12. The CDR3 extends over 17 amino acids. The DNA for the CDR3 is TGTGCCAGCAGCTTAGTGGCTCGGGCACAGGGGACCTATGGCTACACCTTC. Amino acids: CASSLVARAQGTYGYTF.

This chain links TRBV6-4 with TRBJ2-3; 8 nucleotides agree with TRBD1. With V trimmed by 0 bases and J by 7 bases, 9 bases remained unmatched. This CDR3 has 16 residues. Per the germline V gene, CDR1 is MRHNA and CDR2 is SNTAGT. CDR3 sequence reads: CASSDSLRQGANTQYF. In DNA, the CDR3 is TGTGCCAGCAGTGACTCTCTTCGGCAGGGGGCTAATACGCAGTATTTT.

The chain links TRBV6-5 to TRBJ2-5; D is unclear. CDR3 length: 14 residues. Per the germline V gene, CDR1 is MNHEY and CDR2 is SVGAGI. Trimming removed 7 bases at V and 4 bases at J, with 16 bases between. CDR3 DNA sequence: TGTGCCAGCAAAGAACACCCGTGGCGAGAGACCCAGTACTTC. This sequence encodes CASKEHPWRETQYF.

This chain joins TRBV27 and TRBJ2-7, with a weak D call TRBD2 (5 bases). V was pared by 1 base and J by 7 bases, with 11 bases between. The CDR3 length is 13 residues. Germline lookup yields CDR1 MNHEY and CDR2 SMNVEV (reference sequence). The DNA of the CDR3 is TGTGCCAGCAGTTTATTTATCACGGGAGAGCAGTACTTC. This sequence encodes CASSLFITGEQYF.

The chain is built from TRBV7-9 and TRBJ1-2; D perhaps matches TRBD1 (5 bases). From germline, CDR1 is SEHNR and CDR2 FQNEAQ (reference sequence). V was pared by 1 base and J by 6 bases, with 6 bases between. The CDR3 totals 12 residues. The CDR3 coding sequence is TGTGCCAGCAGCTTAGAAGGGGATGGCTACACCTTC. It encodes CASSLEGDGYTF.

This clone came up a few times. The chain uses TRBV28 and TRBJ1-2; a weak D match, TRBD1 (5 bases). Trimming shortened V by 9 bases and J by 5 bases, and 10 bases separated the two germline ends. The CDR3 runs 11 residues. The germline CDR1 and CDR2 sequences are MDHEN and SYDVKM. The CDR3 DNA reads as TGTGCCAGTGGGGCCGGGTATGGCTACACCTTC. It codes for CASGAGYGYTF.

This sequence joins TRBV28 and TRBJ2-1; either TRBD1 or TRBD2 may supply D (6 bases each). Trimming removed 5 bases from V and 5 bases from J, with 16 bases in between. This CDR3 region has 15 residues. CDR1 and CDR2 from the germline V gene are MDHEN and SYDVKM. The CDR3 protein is CASSGGPGLNNEQFF. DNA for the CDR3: TGTGCCAGCAGTGGGGGCCCCGGACTAAACAATGAGCAGTTCTTC. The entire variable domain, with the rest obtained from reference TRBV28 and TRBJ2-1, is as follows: DVKVTQSSRYLVKRTGEKVFLECVQDMDHENMFWYRQDPGLGLRLIYFSYDVKMKEKGDIPEGYSVSREKKERFSLILESASTNQTSMYLCASSGGPGLNNEQFFGPGTRLTVL.

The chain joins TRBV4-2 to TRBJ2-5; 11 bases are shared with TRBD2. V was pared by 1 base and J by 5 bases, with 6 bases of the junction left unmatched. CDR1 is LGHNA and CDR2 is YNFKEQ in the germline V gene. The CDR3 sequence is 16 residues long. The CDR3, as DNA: TGTGCCAGCAGCCAAGTTAGCGGGAGGGCCTTTGAGACCCAGTACTTC. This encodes CASSQVSGRAFETQYF.

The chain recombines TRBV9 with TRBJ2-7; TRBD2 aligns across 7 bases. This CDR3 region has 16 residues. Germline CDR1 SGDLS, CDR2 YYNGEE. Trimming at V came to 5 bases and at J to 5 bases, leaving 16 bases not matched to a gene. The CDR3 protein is CASSGPGSGWADEQYF. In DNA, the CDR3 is TGTGCCAGCAGTGGACCTGGTAGCGGGTGGGCGGACGAGCAGTACTTC.

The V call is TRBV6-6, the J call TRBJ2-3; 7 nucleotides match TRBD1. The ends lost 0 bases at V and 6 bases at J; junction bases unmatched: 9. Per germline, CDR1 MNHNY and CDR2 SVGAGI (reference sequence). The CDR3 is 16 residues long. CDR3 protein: CASSYSPRTGGDTQYF. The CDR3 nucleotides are TGTGCCAGCAGTTACTCGCCCCGGACAGGTGGGGATACGCAGTATTTT.

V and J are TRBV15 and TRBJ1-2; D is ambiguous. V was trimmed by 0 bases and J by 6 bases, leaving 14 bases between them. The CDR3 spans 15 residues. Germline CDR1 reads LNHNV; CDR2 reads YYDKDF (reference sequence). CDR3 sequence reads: CATSRDKVSTDGYTF. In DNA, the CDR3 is TGTGCCACCAGCAGAGATAAGGTCAGCACGGATGGCTACACCTTC.